The present T cell receptor (beta chain) was sequenced within a study of control samples from healthy donors and cancer patients (dated by TCRdb to 2020 to 2021). Concerning this clone itself: Its antigen is currently not known. Per-base qualities were not stored, and no clone one base away is much larger.

V is shortened by 0 bases, J by 4 bases, and the region joining them spans 9 bases. CDR1 and CDR2 (PRHDT, FYEKMQ) derive from the germline V gene (reference sequence). CDR3 length: 15 amino acids, cysteine to phenylalanine. This entry keeps only the CDR3 DNA: 45 bases, framed from base 1. The library was built by means of the immunoSEQ multiplex PCR assay. In its TCRdb copy, this immuneACCESS table keeps in-frame sequences only and misses some clones. Where compared with another copy, unresolved V genes explain less than half of these, and the others have no known cause. The sample contains 150,000 to 200,000 clones, about 86% of them found a single time. Approximately 1.8% of the sample comes from the top ten.

The receptor's source is a man between 18 and 29 years old in good health. Sequenced: blood. Recombination linked TRBV13 to TRBJ1-4; the D gene is not confidently resolved. The nucleotides are TGTGCCAGCAGCTTAGGCCCCCCCCTTAATGAAAAACTGTTTTTT. The resulting protein is CASSLGPPLNEKLFF.